This record concerns one TCR beta chain sequence. No antigen is known for it. The source of the sample is a study of cytomegalovirus exposure and HLA in healthy donors. Turning to the study itself: Earlier sequencing of about 179 million T cells yielded 100 million to 120 million unique TCR beta sequences. The study's findings and limits: Among TCR beta chains of equal frequency, HLA-associated ones were more clonally expanded in a later analysis. V- and J-gene trimming of TCR beta was linked (in a later analysis) to a missense DCLRE1C variant.

Primers for the PCR totalled 60 Vbeta and 13 Jbeta. Only in-frame clones appear in the TCRdb table, and some are missing; sequencing was by immunoSEQ multiplex PCR. Altogether 80,000 to 95,000 clones are present, 84% being singletons, with the ten largest covering over 5%. Germline loops: CDR1 MNHEY, CDR2 SVGAGI. CDR3 length: 13 amino acids. Trimming pared 2 bases from V and 7 bases from J, leaving 11 bases between. Input material: PBMCs. This rearrangement joins TRBV6-5 to TRBJ1-1; weak D call: TRBD1 (5 bases). This TCR came from a woman aged 18-29 years in good health and CMV-seropositive. The DNA of the CDR3 is TGTGCCAGCAGTTACCTACAGGACTATGAAGCTTTCTTT. Protein: CASSYLQDYEAFF.